These T cell receptor beta chains were read from a single sample in a study of shared clonotypes between healthy human individuals. Profiled with immunoSEQ multiplex PCR; TCRdb holds only in-frame clones, not every one. In the table there are about 820,000 clones, about 91% of which are singletons. Sequencing was carried out using naive CD8+ T cells sorted from blood. The source is a man aged 30-40 years in good health. The conserved cysteine and the conserved F or W are not part of the CDR3 here.

v_call: TRBV4-1
cdr3_aa: ASSQAMARELF

v_call: TRBV7-2
cdr3_aa: ASSPNRGAAYEQY

v_call: TRBV25-1
cdr3_aa: ASSDGASGYT

v_call: TRBV10-3
cdr3_aa: AHWGGLNTGELF

v_call: TRBV15
cdr3_aa: ATSRLAGGPTDTQY

v_call: TRBV16
cdr3_aa: ASSQSGRGTDTQY

v_call: TRBV7-9
cdr3_aa: ASSLGNTGELF

v_call: TRBV7-6
cdr3_aa: ASSLVTSSYNEQF

v_call: TRBV28
cdr3_aa: ASRVIRAHTTTGELF

v_call: TRBV7-9
cdr3_aa: ASSRGGIAKNIQY

v_call: TRBV7-8
cdr3_aa: ASSFGPSGSNEQF

v_call: TRBV5-5
cdr3_aa: ASSLRFEGLGYNEQF

v_call: TRBV5-1
cdr3_aa: ASSSFTAIPGLARTYNEQF

v_call: TRBV29-1
cdr3_aa: STRDLLGAF

v_call: TRBV4-3
cdr3_aa: ASSQMVTGYYEQY

v_call: TRBV4-1
cdr3_aa: ASSPPPPRADTQY

v_call: TRBV5-5
cdr3_aa: ASSILGGDRVTLLNEQF

v_call: TRBV11-2
cdr3_aa: ASSPAPGTGYEQY

v_call: TRBV29-1
cdr3_aa: SVEAPTGVNTEAF

v_call: TRBV6-6
cdr3_aa: ASSYEIAGDSYEQY

v_call: TRBV6-1
cdr3_aa: ASSEAALRGPFTEAF

v_call: TRBV9
cdr3_aa: ASSPGLASDEQF

v_call: TRBV6-5
cdr3_aa: ASSLSNEQF

v_call: TRBV13
cdr3_aa: ASSLGGRNIQY

v_call: TRBV9
cdr3_aa: ASSVAGNYGYT

v_call: TRBV9
cdr3_aa: ASSVAGVWETQY

v_call: TRBV7-9
cdr3_aa: ASSLDRGLTDTQY

v_call: TRBV2
cdr3_aa: ASSEAGLAYEQY

v_call: TRBV7-9
cdr3_aa: ASGLRPYEQY

v_call: TRBV28
cdr3_aa: ASSSGAYVLWKNTIY

v_call: TRBV23-1
cdr3_aa: ASTAGGDYYEQY

v_call: TRBV5-5
cdr3_aa: ASSSGGELETQY

v_call: TRBV7-9
cdr3_aa: ASSLKVDTQY